The rows below give T cell receptor beta chains drawn from one sample of a study of shared clonotypes between healthy human individuals. TCRdb keeps only in-frame clones here, not all; method: immunoSEQ multiplex PCR. The sample carries about 1.5 million clones, over 95% recorded once. Specimen: naive CD4+ T cells sorted from blood. Receptor source: a man between 25 and 39 years old in good health. CDR3s include the opening cysteine and the closing phenylalanine or tryptophan. The order of the fields is D gene, J gene, V gene, clone size, CDR3 DNA, CDR3 protein. D genes are given only for firm matches. Clone size is not always given. Where it is, it says once, few, many or a class for expanded clones.

d_call: TRBD1
j_call: TRBJ2-7
v_call: TRBV11-2
clone_size: -
cdr3_nt: TGTGCCAGCAGCCCACACCTCCGGGACAGGGGCTACGAGCAGTACTTC
cdr3_aa: CASSPHLRDRGYEQYF

d_call: -
j_call: TRBJ2-7
v_call: TRBV28
clone_size: -
cdr3_nt: TGTGCCAGCAGTTTACGGGGACTTACCTACGAGCAGTACTTC
cdr3_aa: CASSLRGLTYEQYF

d_call: TRBD2
j_call: TRBJ2-3
v_call: TRBV7-2
clone_size: once
cdr3_nt: TGTGCCAGCAGCTCGCGGACTAGCGGGAGTGGAGATACGCAGTATTTT
cdr3_aa: CASSSRTSGSGDTQYF

d_call: TRBD1
j_call: TRBJ2-2
v_call: TRBV5-4
clone_size: -
cdr3_nt: TGTGCCAGCAGCTGGGACAGGGCCACCGGGGAGCTGTTTTTT
cdr3_aa: CASSWDRATGELFF

d_call: -
j_call: TRBJ1-3
v_call: TRBV7-2
clone_size: -
cdr3_nt: TGTGCCAGCAACCCCCCGGCTGGAAACACCATATATTTT
cdr3_aa: CASNPPAGNTIYF

d_call: -
j_call: TRBJ2-3
v_call: TRBV13
clone_size: -
cdr3_nt: TGTGCCAGCAGCCATGGGTTCCGCACTAGCACAGATACGCAGTATTTT
cdr3_aa: CASSHGFRTSTDTQYF

d_call: TRBD1
j_call: TRBJ1-4
v_call: TRBV10-3
clone_size: -
cdr3_nt: TGTGCCATCAGTGAAGACAGGGAGTCGGCTGAAAAACTGTTTTTT
cdr3_aa: CAISEDRESAEKLFF

d_call: -
j_call: TRBJ2-1
v_call: TRBV12-5
clone_size: -
cdr3_nt: TGTGCTAGTGGTTTAGGTAGTAGTCCCTGGACAGAATACAATGAGCAGTTCTTC
cdr3_aa: CASGLGSSPWTEYNEQFF

d_call: -
j_call: TRBJ2-2
v_call: TRBV6-6
clone_size: -
cdr3_nt: TGTGCCAGCAAGGACAATCCCTCTAACACCGGGGAGCTGTTTTTT
cdr3_aa: CASKDNPSNTGELFF

d_call: -
j_call: TRBJ1-2
v_call: TRBV28
clone_size: -
cdr3_nt: TGTGCCAGCAGCCTTCTGGGCAGGGAAGTGGATGGCTACACCTTC
cdr3_aa: CASSLLGREVDGYTF

d_call: -
j_call: TRBJ2-3
v_call: TRBV18
clone_size: -
cdr3_nt: TGTGCCAGCTCACCACCGGCGGCCCAAAGGGGGACAGATACGCAGTATTTT
cdr3_aa: CASSPPAAQRGTDTQYF

d_call: TRBD2
j_call: TRBJ2-2
v_call: TRBV2
clone_size: -
cdr3_nt: TGTGCCAGCACCGGACTAGCGGCGAACACCGGGGAGCTGTTTTTT
cdr3_aa: CASTGLAANTGELFF

d_call: -
j_call: TRBJ2-1
v_call: TRBV27
clone_size: -
cdr3_nt: TGTGCCAGCAGTCCACGGACAGAAACCTACAATGAGCAGTTCTTC
cdr3_aa: CASSPRTETYNEQFF

d_call: -
j_call: TRBJ2-7
v_call: TRBV2
clone_size: -
cdr3_nt: TGTGCCAGCAGTGAATGGTTGGAGACGATAACCTACGAGCAGTACTTC
cdr3_aa: CASSEWLETITYEQYF

d_call: -
j_call: TRBJ2-5
v_call: TRBV18
clone_size: -
cdr3_nt: TGTGCCAGCTCCCGGGACCGGCAAGAGACCCAGTACTTC
cdr3_aa: CASSRDRQETQYF

d_call: -
j_call: TRBJ1-1
v_call: TRBV2
clone_size: once
cdr3_nt: TGTGCCAGCAGCGCAGAAGAGGGAACAGAAGCTTTCTTT
cdr3_aa: CASSAEEGTEAFF

d_call: TRBD1
j_call: TRBJ2-7
v_call: TRBV6-5
clone_size: -
cdr3_nt: TGTGCCAGCAGTGGGACAGCCTACGAGCAGTACTTC
cdr3_aa: CASSGTAYEQYF

d_call: -
j_call: TRBJ2-3
v_call: TRBV28
clone_size: -
cdr3_nt: TGTGCCAGCAGTGGGACCCCGGGTACGCAGTATTTT
cdr3_aa: CASSGTPGTQYF

d_call: -
j_call: TRBJ2-7
v_call: TRBV28
clone_size: -
cdr3_nt: TGTGCCAGCAGTTTAACTGGCTACGAGCAGTACTTC
cdr3_aa: CASSLTGYEQYF

d_call: TRBD1
j_call: TRBJ1-4
v_call: TRBV5-5
clone_size: -
cdr3_nt: TGTGCCAGCAGCCTGAATCGGGACAGGTTAAATGAAAAACTGTTTTTT
cdr3_aa: CASSLNRDRLNEKLFF

d_call: TRBD1
j_call: TRBJ2-5
v_call: TRBV5-1
clone_size: -
cdr3_nt: TGCGCCAGCAGCAAGGGACAGGGTAGAGAGACCCAGTACTTC
cdr3_aa: CASSKGQGRETQYF

d_call: TRBD2
j_call: TRBJ2-1
v_call: TRBV25-1
clone_size: -
cdr3_nt: TGTGCCAGCAGTCGGGCTAGCGGGAGGGGAAACAATGAGCAGTTCTTC
cdr3_aa: CASSRASGRGNNEQFF

d_call: -
j_call: TRBJ2-2
v_call: TRBV5-1
clone_size: -
cdr3_nt: TGCGCCAGCAGCCTAGCTAGGGGGTCCACCGGGGAGCTGTTTTTT
cdr3_aa: CASSLARGSTGELFF

d_call: -
j_call: TRBJ2-7
v_call: TRBV9
clone_size: -
cdr3_nt: TGTGCCAGCAGCGTAGAGTTAGGGCACTACGAGCAGTACTTC
cdr3_aa: CASSVELGHYEQYF

d_call: -
j_call: TRBJ2-2
v_call: TRBV5-8
clone_size: -
cdr3_nt: TGTGCCAGCAGCCACTCCAGTTACCCGGGAGTTCCGTTTTTT
cdr3_aa: CASSHSSYPGVPFF

d_call: TRBD2
j_call: TRBJ2-1
v_call: TRBV4-2
clone_size: once
cdr3_nt: TGTGCCAGCAGCCATACTAGCGGGAGTTACAATGAGCAGTTCTTC
cdr3_aa: CASSHTSGSYNEQFF

d_call: TRBD1
j_call: TRBJ1-2
v_call: TRBV5-1
clone_size: -
cdr3_nt: TGCGCCAGCAGCTTGCGGGGACAGACGGGCAGGGGTGTAGTTGGCTACACCTTC
cdr3_aa: CASSLRGQTGRGVVGYTF

d_call: -
j_call: TRBJ1-1
v_call: TRBV7-3
clone_size: -
cdr3_nt: TGTGCCAGCAGCTCCCGAATAAAGACTGAAGCTTTCTTT
cdr3_aa: CASSSRIKTEAFF

d_call: TRBD1
j_call: TRBJ1-2
v_call: TRBV7-2
clone_size: once
cdr3_nt: TGTGCCAGCAGGAATCAGCGACAGGGTCTGTTTGGCTACACCTTC
cdr3_aa: CASRNQRQGLFGYTF

d_call: -
j_call: TRBJ2-7
v_call: TRBV27
clone_size: -
cdr3_nt: TGTGCCAGCAGTTCCAGGCTCGGGTCCTACGAGCAGTACTTC
cdr3_aa: CASSSRLGSYEQYF